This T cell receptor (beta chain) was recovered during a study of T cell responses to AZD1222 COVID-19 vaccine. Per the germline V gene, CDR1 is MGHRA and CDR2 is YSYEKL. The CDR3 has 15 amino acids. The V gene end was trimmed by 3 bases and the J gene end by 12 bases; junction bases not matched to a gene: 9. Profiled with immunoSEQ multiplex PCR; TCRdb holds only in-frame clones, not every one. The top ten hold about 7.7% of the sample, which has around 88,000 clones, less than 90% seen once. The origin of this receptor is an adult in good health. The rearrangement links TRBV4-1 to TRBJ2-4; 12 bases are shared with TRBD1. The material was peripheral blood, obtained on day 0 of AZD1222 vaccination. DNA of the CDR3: TGCGCCAGCAGCCACACCGGGACAGGGGGCGATGGTCAGTACTTC. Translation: CASSHTGTGGDGQYF.